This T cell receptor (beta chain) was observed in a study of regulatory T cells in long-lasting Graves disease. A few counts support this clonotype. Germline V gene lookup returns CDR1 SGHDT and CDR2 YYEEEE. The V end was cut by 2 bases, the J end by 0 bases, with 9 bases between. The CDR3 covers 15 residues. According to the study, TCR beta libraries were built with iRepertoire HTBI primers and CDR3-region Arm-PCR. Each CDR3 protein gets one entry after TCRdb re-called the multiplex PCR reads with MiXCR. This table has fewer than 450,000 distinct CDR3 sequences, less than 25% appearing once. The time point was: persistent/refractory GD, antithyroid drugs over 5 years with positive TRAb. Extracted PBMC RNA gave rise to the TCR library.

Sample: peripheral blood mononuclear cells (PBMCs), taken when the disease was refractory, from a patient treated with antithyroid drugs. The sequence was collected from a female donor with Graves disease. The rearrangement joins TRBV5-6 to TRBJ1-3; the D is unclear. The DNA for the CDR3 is TGTGCCAGCAGCTTAGACATTCCCTCTGGAAACACCATATATTTT. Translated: CASSLDIPSGNTIYF.